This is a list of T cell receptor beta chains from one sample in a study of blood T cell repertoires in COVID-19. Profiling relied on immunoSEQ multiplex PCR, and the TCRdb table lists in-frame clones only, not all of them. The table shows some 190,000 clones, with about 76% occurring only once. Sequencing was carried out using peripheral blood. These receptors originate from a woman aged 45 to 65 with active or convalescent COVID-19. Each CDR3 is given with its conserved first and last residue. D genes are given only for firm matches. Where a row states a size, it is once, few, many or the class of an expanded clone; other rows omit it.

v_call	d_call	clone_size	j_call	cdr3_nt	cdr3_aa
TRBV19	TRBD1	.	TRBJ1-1	TGTGCCAGTATCCCATCAGGGGGGAGTGGGACCATGAACACTGAAGCTTTCTTT	CASIPSGGSGTMNTEAFF
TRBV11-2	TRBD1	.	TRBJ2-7	TGTGCCAGCAGCTCGGGACAGGAGCAGTACTTC	CASSSGQEQYF
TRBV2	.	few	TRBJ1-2	TGTGCCAGCAGTGTAGACAGTTTAGCTAACTATGGCTACACCTTC	CASSVDSLANYGYTF
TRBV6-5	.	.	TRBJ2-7	TGTGCCAAGGCGGGGGCAGGGGCCACCTACGAGCAGTACTTC	CAKAGAGATYEQYF
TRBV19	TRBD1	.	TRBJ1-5	TGTGCCAGTCGGGACAGGGGCAATCAGCCCCAGCATTTT	CASRDRGNQPQHF
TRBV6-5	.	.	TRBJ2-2	TGTGCCAGCAGGCGAGGGGACACCAACACCGGGGAGCTGTTTTTT	CASRRGDTNTGELFF
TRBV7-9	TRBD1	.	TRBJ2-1	TGTGCCAGCAGCTTGAGTAGGGGGCAGGCGTTTGTGTTCTTC	CASSLSRGQAFVFF
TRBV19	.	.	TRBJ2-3	TGTGCCAGTAGTATTGGGCGAGATACGCAGTATTTT	CASSIGRDTQYF
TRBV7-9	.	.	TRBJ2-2	TGTGCCAGCAGCTCGCAAGGACAGATCAACACCGGGGAGCTGTTTTTT	CASSSQGQINTGELFF
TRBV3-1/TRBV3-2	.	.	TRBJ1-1	TGTGCCAGCAGCCAAGATGGGGGGGGAAGGAGCACTGAAGCTTTCTTT	CASSQDGGGRSTEAFF
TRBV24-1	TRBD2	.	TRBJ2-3	TGTGCCACCAGTGACCAACCGGGACTAGCGGGAGGGCCGTTGGATACGCAGTATTTT	CATSDQPGLAGGPLDTQYF
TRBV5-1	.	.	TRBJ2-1	TGCGCCAGCAGCCCCAAAGGACAGTCTCCCAATGAGCAGTTCTTC	CASSPKGQSPNEQFF
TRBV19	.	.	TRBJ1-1	TGTGCCTCCTTACGGGGGGGCACTGAAGCTTTCTTT	CASLRGGTEAFF
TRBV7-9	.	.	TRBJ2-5	TGTGCCAGCAGCGAGAGGGCTCTCTTAGAGACCCAGTACTTC	CASSERALLETQYF
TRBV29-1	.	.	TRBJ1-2	TGCAGCGTTGCCACAAATAGGGGGGGGGATGGCTACACCTTC	CSVATNRGGDGYTF
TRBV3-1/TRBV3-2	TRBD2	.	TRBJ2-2	TGTGCCAGCAGCCGCCGGACTAGCGGGACCAACACCGGGGAGCTGTTTTTT	CASSRRTSGTNTGELFF
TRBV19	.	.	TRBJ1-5	TGTGCCAGTAGTAGGGCAGGGGATCACAATCAGCCCCAGCATTTT	CASSRAGDHNQPQHF
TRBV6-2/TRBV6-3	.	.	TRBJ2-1	TGTGCCAGCAGTCGGGATACTGAGCAGTTCTTC	CASSRDTEQFF
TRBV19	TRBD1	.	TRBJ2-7	TGTGCCAGTAGTTTCGCAGGGGGCGCCTCTTACGAGCAGTACTTC	CASSFAGGASYEQYF
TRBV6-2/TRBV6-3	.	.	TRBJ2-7	TGTGCCAGCAGCCAAACAGGGTACGAGCAGTACTTC	CASSQTGYEQYF
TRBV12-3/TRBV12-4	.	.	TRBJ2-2	TGTGCCAGCACCCGGTCCCCCGGGGAGCTGTTTTTT	CASTRSPGELFF
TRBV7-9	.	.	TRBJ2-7	TGTGCCAGCAGCTTAACAGCCTACGAGCAGTACTTC	CASSLTAYEQYF
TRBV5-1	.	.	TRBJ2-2	TGCGCCAGCAGGGCAAGCGGGAACACCGGGGAGCTGTTTTTT	CASRASGNTGELFF
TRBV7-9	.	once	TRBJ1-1	TGTGCCAGCAGCTCAACCTCAGGGGTAGCTTTCTTT	CASSSTSGVAFF
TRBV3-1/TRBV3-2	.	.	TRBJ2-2	TGTGCCAGCAGGAGTACCTACACCGGGGAGCTGTTTTTT	CASRSTYTGELFF
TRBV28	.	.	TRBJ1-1	TGTGCCAGCAGTTTTAACGGAGGCAGGAACACTGAAGCTTTCTTT	CASSFNGGRNTEAFF
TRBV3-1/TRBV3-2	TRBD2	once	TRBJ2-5	TGTGCCAGCAGCCGATCAATAGCGGGAGTTGAGACCCAGTACTTC	CASSRSIAGVETQYF
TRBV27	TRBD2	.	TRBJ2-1	TGTGCCAGCAGTAAACGTAGCGGGAGATTTTCCTACAATGAGCAGTTCTTC	CASSKRSGRFSYNEQFF
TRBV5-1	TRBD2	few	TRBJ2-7	TGCGCCAGCAGCCCAGGGACTAGCGGAGACTACGAGCAGTACTTC	CASSPGTSGDYEQYF
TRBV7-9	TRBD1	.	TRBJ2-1	TGTGCCAGCAGCTTTGGGGACAGGGTATACAATGAGCAGTTCTTC	CASSFGDRVYNEQFF